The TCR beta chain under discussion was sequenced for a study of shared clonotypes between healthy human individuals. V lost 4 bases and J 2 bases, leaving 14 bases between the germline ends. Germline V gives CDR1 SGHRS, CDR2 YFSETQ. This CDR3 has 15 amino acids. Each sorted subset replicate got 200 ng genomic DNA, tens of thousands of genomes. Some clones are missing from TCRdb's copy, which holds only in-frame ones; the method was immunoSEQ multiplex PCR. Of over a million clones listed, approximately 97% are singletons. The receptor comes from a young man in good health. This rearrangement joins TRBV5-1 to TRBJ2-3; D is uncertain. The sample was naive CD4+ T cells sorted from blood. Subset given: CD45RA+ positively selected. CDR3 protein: CASSPQTASTDTQYF. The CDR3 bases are TGCGCCAGCAGCCCACAGACGGCCTCCACAGATACGCAGTATTTT.